This T cell receptor beta chain was sequenced in a study of shared clonotypes between healthy human individuals. Using immunoSEQ multiplex PCR, the repertoire was profiled, and TCRdb retains in-frame clones only, with some absent. The sample contains 550,000 to 700,000 clones, roughly 72% of which appear only once. Germline loops: CDR1 KGHSH, CDR2 LQKENI. Trimming pared 6 bases from V and 0 bases from J, leaving 6 bases between. This CDR3 spans 13 amino acids. Sequencing was carried out using memory CD4+ T cells sorted from blood. This sample's subset: CD45RA-negative fraction. The V gene is TRBV18, the J gene TRBJ1-3, with no clear D. The receptor comes from a woman in her thirties in good health. DNA for the CDR3: TGTGCCAGCTCTCCCATCTCTGGAAACACCATATATTTT. Its translation: CASSPISGNTIYF.